Detailed here is one T cell receptor (beta chain). These data are taken from a study of control samples from healthy donors and cancer patients. The V gene's germline CDR1 is MNHEY and CDR2 SVGAGI. The CDR3 covers 14 residues. V was pared by 5 bases and J by 6 bases, with 13 bases between. Assay: immunoSEQ multiplex PCR; the TCRdb copy retains only in-frame clones and omits some. The table includes about 160,000 clones, 94% detected once. Sequencing used blood. The V gene is TRBV6-5, the J gene TRBJ1-4; no reliable D call. This receptor was taken from a woman aged 35 to 49 in good health. CDR3 residues: CASSKGRSDEKLFF. The CDR3, as DNA: TGTGCCAGCAGTAAGGGCAGAAGCGATGAAAAACTGTTTTTT.